The 10 T cell receptor beta chains below all came from one sample that was sequenced in a study of T cell changes during pregnancy in multiple sclerosis. Measured with immunoSEQ multiplex PCR; TCRdb has only the in-frame clones, and not every one. The sample has about 20,000 clones, 88% seen once; the top ten hold 7%. Sample: CD8+ T cells from peripheral blood mononuclear cells, taken in the third trimester of pregnancy. These receptor sequences come from a female donor in good health, enrolled as a control in a pregnancy study.

The rearrangement links TRBV15 to TRBJ2-2, with TRBD2 matching 8 bases. The CDR3 spans 13 residues. With V trimmed by 3 bases and J by 11 bases, 5 bases remained unmatched. CDR1 is LNHNV and CDR2 is YYDKDF in the germline V gene (reference sequence). DNA for the CDR3: TGTGCCACCAGCAGGGGACTAGTGAAAGAGCTGTTTTTT. Encoded protein: CATSRGLVKELFF.

This clone was observed a few times. The V gene is TRBV6-1, the J gene TRBJ2-3; 8 nucleotides align to TRBD2. CDR1 and CDR2 from the germline V gene are MNHNS and SASEGT. With 3 bases clipped from V and 0 bases from J, the junction kept 5 bases outside the gene matches. CDR3 length: 16 residues. The CDR3 sequence is CASSELAGSSTDTQYF. DNA of the CDR3: TGTGCCAGCAGTGAGCTAGCGGGCTCTAGCACAGATACGCAGTATTTT.

The chain employs TRBV9 and TRBJ2-1; D might be TRBD1 (6 bases). V lost 3 bases to trimming and J lost 6 bases, with 19 bases between them. The CDR3 has 16 amino acids. CDR1 is SGDLS, CDR2 YYNGEE, per germline. CDR3: CASSGSVRTATNEQFF. The CDR3 region has the DNA TGTGCCAGCAGCGGTTCAGTAAGGACAGCTACCAATGAGCAGTTCTTC.

The chain has TRBV5-5 and TRBJ2-5, with 7 bases matching TRBD2. This CDR3 has 15 amino acids. Germline CDR1 reads SGHKS; CDR2 reads YYEKEE (reference sequence). The V and J ends lost 0 bases and 1 base, in that order; junction bases with no gene match: 3. CDR3 sequence reads: CASSLEGGLQETQYF. In DNA, the CDR3 is TGTGCCAGCAGCTTGGAGGGAGGGCTCCAAGAGACCCAGTACTTC.

The chain has TRBV19 and TRBJ2-7, with 8 nucleotides matching TRBD1. The CDR3 runs 16 residues. The ends lost 1 base at V and 2 bases at J; junction bases unmatched: 7. Per the germline V gene, CDR1 is LNHDA and CDR2 is SQIVND (reference sequence). The CDR3 loop reads CASSIASTGEAYEQYF. The DNA for the CDR3 is TGTGCCAGTAGTATAGCCTCGACAGGGGAGGCCTACGAGCAGTACTTC.

The gene calls are TRBV7-9 and TRBJ2-7; no definite D call. Deletions cut 3 bases from V and 7 bases from J, with 16 bases between. The CDR3 consists of 14 residues. CDR1 and CDR2 (germline): SEHNR, FQNEAQ (reference sequence). CDR3 in DNA: TGTGCCAGCAGCTTTCCCAGGTTACCTGTAGAGCAGTACTTC. It translates to CASSFPRLPVEQYF.

The chain combines TRBV6-5 with TRBJ2-7, with D perhaps TRBD2 (6 bases). The germline CDR1 and CDR2 sequences are MNHEY and SVGAGI. The CDR3 consists of 15 residues. V lost 0 bases and J 4 bases, leaving 13 bases between the germline ends. The CDR3 here is CASSYSISLAYEQYF. The CDR3 nucleotides are TGTGCCAGCAGTTACTCGATCTCACTAGCTTACGAGCAGTACTTC.

This clone was detected only once. The chain recombines TRBV4-2 with TRBJ2-7; 11 bases are a match to TRBD2. The germline V gene has CDR1 LGHNA and CDR2 YNFKEQ. V was pared by 3 bases and J by 0 bases, with 1 base of the junction left unmatched. The CDR3 contains 15 residues. The CDR3 is CASSQGLAASYEQYF. The DNA for the CDR3 is TGTGCCAGCAGCCAGGGACTAGCGGCCTCCTACGAGCAGTACTTC.

The V call is TRBV6-1, the J call TRBJ2-7; weak D call: TRBD1 (6 bases). The CDR3 has 12 residues. Looked up from germline, CDR1 is MNHNS and CDR2 is SASEGT. V lost 8 bases, J lost 4 bases, and 12 bases lay in between. The CDR3 DNA follows: TGTGCCAGCGCCACAGGGTTATACGAGCAGTACTTC. Translation gives CASATGLYEQYF.

The CDR3 DNA reads as TGTGCCAGCAGCTTATGGACTAGCGGGAGGGTTCAAGAGACCCAGTACTTC. As protein: CASSLWTSGRVQETQYF. V and J are TRBV5-6 and TRBJ2-5, with 15 bases aligning to TRBD2. Germline V gene lookup returns CDR1 SGHDT and CDR2 YYEEEE. The CDR3 runs 17 residues. Trimming at V came to 2 bases and at J to 2 bases, leaving 4 bases not matched to a gene.